The source of this TCR beta chain is a study of graft-versus-host responses after intestinal transplantation (dated by TCRdb to the early 2020s). The study in broad terms: The transplants that recipients received were multivisceral, liver-intestinal, or isolated intestinal. Anti-thymocyte globulin induction was given to all recipients, followed by maintenance tacrolimus and steroids for 3 to 4 years. After intestinal transplantation, graft-versus-host and host-versus-graft alloreactive T cell clones in the graft, circulation and bone marrow were tracked using bulk TCR-beta CDR3 sequencing. Alloreactive clones were identified by sequencing pre-transplant mixed lymphocyte reaction products and comparing them with unstimulated pre-transplant donor and recipient T cells. A cohort of some 24 intestinal transplant recipients, including one retransplant, was enrolled, and 3 patients lacking pretransplant specimens were excluded. Donor T cell macrochimerism was defined as a peak of at least 4% donor T cells among recipient peripheral blood mononuclear cells. Rather than being sequenced by the commercial service, samples from a few later patients were sequenced in-house on an Illumina MiSeq and processed with MiXCR. The research as a whole found: GvH clones were found in recipient bone marrow, and some of the GvH clones appeared earlier in ileal mucosa or blood, which is consistent with an intestinal mucosal origin. Early after transplant, peak levels of circulating GvH clones were found to be associated with declines in HvG clones. The conclusions were limited by the relatively low number and heterogeneity of the intestinal transplant patients. High GvH to HvG T cell clonal ratios were observed in the allografts of patients with donor T cell macrochimerism.

Based on the germline V gene, the CDR1 and CDR2 sequences are SGHAT and FQNNGV. From its cysteine to its phenylalanine, the CDR3 spans 18 amino acids. The read is trimmed to its CDR3 DNA, 54 bases read in frame from base 1. The time point label here, explained by the study, means: cells obtained before transplantation from donor or recipient. CD3+CD4+ and CD3+CD8+ populations were FACS-sorted from unstimulated pre-transplant donor and recipient cells taken from spleen or lymph nodes. Library preparation used the immunoSEQ multiplex PCR assay. In most patients, genomic DNA was isolated using the Qiagen DNeasy Blood and Tissue Kit and sent frozen to Adaptive Biotechnologies for TCR sequencing. For most patients, high-throughput TCR-beta CDR3 sequencing of genomic DNA was performed by Adaptive Biotechnologies. As for the authors' bioinformatics: TCR sequencing data for 18 patients were retrieved from Adaptive's ImmunoSEQ software; three other patients were processed with MiXCR and VDJtools. To correct CD4 versus CD8 sorting errors, any sequence found in both subsets at a frequency ratio below 5:1 was removed. CDR3 nucleotide sequences shared by donor and recipient were removed because the origin of these sequences could not be assigned. At least 2-fold expansion over unstimulated cells and a minimum CFSE-low frequency of 0.002% (template counts) or 0.001% (read counts) were required for clones to be classified as alloreactive. Clones were considered mappable if detected in sequenced pre-transplant spleen, lymph node, or MLR CFSE-low populations of the donor or recipient. The cumulative frequency of alloreactive clones was calculated as a percentage of all sequences, weighted by copy number. Held by TCRdb, this immuneACCESS table contains in-frame sequences only and omits some clones. Under half of the omission traces to an unresolved V gene where checked; the cause of the rest is unknown. V and J calls and clone size are given by that table; D and trimming were obtained from the DNA. For this sample the table gives tens of thousands of clones, of which 95% were detected only once. Roughly 0.58% of the sample lies in the top ten.

Note on this clone: What antigen it recognizes has not been identified. No much larger clonotype is one base removed from it; base qualities were not supplied.

In this chain, TRBV11-2 is recombined with TRBJ2-5; TRBD1 could be the D gene, as 6 bases match. The J call may be wrong; the DNA end is better matched by TRBJ2-7. This sequence originates from a human donor who was the organ donor for an intestinal transplant. This specimen was unstimulated CD8+ T cells sorted from spleen or lymph node cells, taken before transplant. The CDR3 protein: CASSLEVWVGRGPYEQYF. Read as DNA, the sequence is TGTGCCAGCAGCTTAGAGGTTTGGGTAGGCAGGGGACCCTACGAGCAGTACTTC.